The clone carrying this T cell receptor beta chain was observed many times. RNA transcripts provided the source from which TCR beta CDR3 regions were amplified. RT-PCR in the first round (using the HTBI primer set) targeted the TCR CDR3. TCRdb itself ran the multiplex PCR reads through MiXCR, one entry per CDR3 protein. The sample holds approximately 600,000 distinct CDR3 sequences; around 21% are singletons and the top ten take about 35%. The data belong to a study of T cells in Graves' hyperthyroidism and ophthalmopathy. The CDR3 extends over 13 amino acids. Trimming shortened V by 2 bases and J by 8 bases, and 10 bases separated the two germline ends. The germline CDR1 and CDR2 sequences are SGHVS and FQNEAQ.

The material sequenced was blood. The sequence came from a man aged 25-45 years with Graves' ophthalmopathy. The rearrangement uses TRBV7-8 and TRBJ2-1; D is unclear. The CDR3, as DNA: TGTGCCAGCAGCTTAACCGTCCGGGATGAGCAGTTCTTC. This sequence encodes CASSLTVRDEQFF.